Presented here are 26 T cell receptor beta chains from one specimen sequenced in a study of human T cells and chemical hapten exposure. The time point: patch test 1, 2 weeks after DPC sensitization. Regarding treatment: therapeutic diphenylcyclopropenone sensitization with weekly scalp DPC. TCRdb independently ran MiXCR on the RACE reads; one entry per CDR3 protein. The sample contains tens of thousands of distinct CDR3 sequences, over 9.5% of which appear only once. This material consisted of whole blood, taken in connection with sensitization to the hapten diphenylcyclopropenone (DPC). The receptors shown here come from a man between 40 and 49 years old with alopecia areata. Some clones in this sample may be carry-over from other donors' samples.

This chain connects TRBV12-5 to TRBJ2-1, with 12 bases aligning to TRBD2. CDR1 is LGHNT, CDR2 FRNRAP, per germline. J gave up 2 bases and V 7 bases, and 9 bases lay outside the gene matches. This CDR3 has 17 amino acids. CDR3 sequence reads: CASVRLAGVYPYNEQFF. DNA of the CDR3: TGTGCTAGTGTTCGACTAGCGGGAGTCTATCCCTACAATGAGCAGTTCTTC.

This chain connects TRBV7-9 to TRBJ1-6; D is ambiguous. The CDR3 runs to 12 residues. Germline CDR1 and CDR2: SEHNR and FQNEAQ (reference sequence). Trimming took off 5 bases at V and 5 bases at J, with 4 bases between the two ends. Here the CDR3 reads CASSLHNSPLHF. The CDR3 DNA is TGTGCCAGCAGCCTTCATAATTCACCCCTCCACTTT.

The chain uses TRBV15 and TRBJ1-3; D not certain. The length of the CDR3 is 16 residues. Deletions cut 4 bases from V and 1 base from J, with 14 bases between. Germline lookup yields CDR1 LNHNV and CDR2 YYDKDF (reference sequence). CDR3 coding DNA: TGTGCCACCAGCACCCGGGGAAAACCTTCTGGAAACACCATATATTTT. Translating it yields CATSTRGKPSGNTIYF. The variable domain in full, completed from reference TRBV15 and TRBJ1-3, reads DAMVIQNPRYQVTQFGKPVTLSCSQTLNHNVMYWYQQKSSQAPKLLFHYYDKDFNNEADTPDNFQSRRPNTSFCFLDIRSPGLGDTAMYLCATSTRGKPSGNTIYFGEGSWLTVV.

The gene calls are TRBV3-1 and TRBJ2-3; no definite D call. The germline CDR1 and CDR2 sequences are LGHDT and YNNKEL (reference sequence). V was trimmed by 0 bases and J by 9 bases, leaving 16 bases between them. This CDR3 comprises 15 residues. The CDR3 DNA is TGTGCCAGCAGCCAAGATATCGGCAGTGGAAGGACGCAGTATTTT. It yields the protein CASSQDIGSGRTQYF.

This clonotype came up a few times. The genes are TRBV19 and TRBJ2-2, with 11 bases lining up with TRBD2. Trimming removed 5 bases from V and 8 bases from J; junction bases left unmatched: 7. The CDR3 sequence is 15 residues long. Germline lookup yields CDR1 LNHDA and CDR2 SQIVND (reference sequence). The CDR3 DNA is TGTGCCAGTAGTCGTAGCGGGAGGGCCGCTGGGGAGCTGTTTTTT. Amino acids: CASSRSGRAAGELFF.

This clonotype was observed a few times. The rearrangement joins TRBV7-2 to TRBJ2-2, with TRBD2 identical over 8 bases. Germline CDR1 SGHTA, CDR2 FQGNSA. The CDR3 is made up of 17 amino acids. V lost 0 bases, J lost 6 bases, and 9 bases stayed unmatched. This CDR3 reads CASSLAPGAGGAGELFF. In nucleotides, the CDR3 is TGTGCCAGCAGCTTAGCGCCCGGCGCGGGGGGCGCCGGGGAGCTGTTTTTT. The entire variable domain, with the rest obtained from reference TRBV7-2 and TRBJ2-2, is as follows: GAGVSQSPSNKVTEKGKDVELRCDPISGHTALYWYRQSLGQGLEFLIYFQGNSAPDKSGLPSDRFSAERTGGSVSTLTIQRTQQEDSAVYLCASSLAPGAGGAGELFFGEGSRLTVL.

This clonotype was seen at least ten times. The chain recombines TRBV29-1 with TRBJ1-2, with 7 bases matching TRBD1. V shed 6 bases and J 0 bases; nucleotides not matched to a gene: 10. The germline V gene has CDR1 SQVTM and CDR2 ANQGSEA. The CDR3 is 15 amino acids. For the CDR3, the DNA is TGCAGCGTCGGCTGGGACAGCGACGCTAACTATGGCTACACCTTC. This translates into CSVGWDSDANYGYTF.

This clonotype came up a few times. The chain combines TRBV7-2 with TRBJ1-2; 10 nucleotides align to TRBD1. V gave up 4 bases and J gave up 0 bases; unmatched junction bases: 2. The CDR3 spans 15 residues. Germline V gives CDR1 SGHTA, CDR2 FQGNSA. The CDR3: CASSSTGGANYGYTF. The CDR3 DNA reads as TGTGCCAGCAGCTCGACAGGGGGCGCTAACTATGGCTACACCTTC.

V is TRBV4-2 and J is TRBJ1-6; no firm D call. Deletions cut 4 bases from V and 7 bases from J, with 8 bases between. CDR3 length: 13 residues. Looked up from germline, CDR1 is LGHNA and CDR2 is YNFKEQ. CDR3 sequence reads: CASSRERNSPLHF. In DNA form, the CDR3 reads TGTGCCAGCAGCCGGGAGCGGAATTCACCCCTCCACTTT.

This clonotype came up a few times. The gene calls are TRBV30 and TRBJ2-3; 8 bases are a match to TRBD1. Germline lookup yields CDR1 GTSNPN and CDR2 SVGIG (reference sequence). The CDR3 length is 15 residues. V lost 2 bases, J lost 4 bases, and 8 bases stayed unmatched. The CDR3 DNA sequence: TGTGCCTGGAGTCTCCTGACAGGGGAGGCAGATACGCAGTATTTT. The encoded protein is CAWSLLTGEADTQYF.

Only a few counts were recorded for this clonotype. This chain joins TRBV7-9 and TRBJ2-7; D is possibly TRBD2 (6 bases). The CDR3 extends over 14 amino acids. In germline, CDR1 is SEHNR, CDR2 FQNEAQ (reference sequence). V was shortened by 0 bases and J by 2 bases, with 8 bases between the two germline ends. The DNA of the CDR3 is TGTGCCAGCAGCTTAGCGGGACTGACCTACGAGCAGTACTTC. Its protein is CASSLAGLTYEQYF.

The genes are TRBV5-4 and TRBJ2-3, with TRBD2 matching 12 bases. The length of the CDR3 is 16 residues. The germline gives CDR1 SGHNT, CDR2 YYREEE (reference sequence). Losses at the gene ends were 4 bases for V and 4 bases for J; bases not matched to a gene: 7. As DNA, the CDR3 is TGTGCCAGCAGCCTGACTAGCGGGAGAGGCTCAGATACGCAGTATTTT. Its translation is CASSLTSGRGSDTQYF.

This clonotype was found a few times. This chain joins TRBV7-2 and TRBJ2-3, with 13 bases fitting TRBD2. With V trimmed by 5 bases and J by 8 bases, 10 bases remained unmatched. The CDR3 is 16 residues long. Looked up from germline, CDR1 is SGHTA and CDR2 is FQGNSA. The CDR3 reads CASSIKGLAGEVTQYF. DNA of the CDR3: TGTGCCAGCAGCATCAAAGGACTAGCGGGAGAGGTTACGCAGTATTTT.

Only a few counts were recorded for this clonotype. The J gene is TRBJ2-4, the V gene TRBV12-3 or TRBV12-4; no clear D gene. There are 15 residues in the CDR3. The V and J ends lost 6 bases and 1 base respectively, with 13 bases between them. The CDR3 DNA follows: TGTGCCAGCAGCTCGGGCGTCCTCGCCAAAAACATTCAGTACTTC. It yields the protein CASSSGVLAKNIQYF.

This clonotype was seen a few times. J is TRBJ1-1 and V is TRBV29-1; TRBD1 might be the D (6 bases). This CDR3 is 16 amino acids long. Germline V gene data show CDR1 as SQVTM and CDR2 as ANQGSEA. Trimming pared 7 bases from V and 0 bases from J, leaving 21 bases between. The CDR3 coding sequence is TGCAGCGCTAACAGGGCCGGAGGGGGGGTGAACACTGAAGCTTTCTTT. This codes for CSANRAGGGVNTEAFF.

The chain links TRBV28 to TRBJ2-7; 9 nucleotides match TRBD1. Germline V lookup: CDR1 MDHEN, CDR2 SYDVKM. V shed 3 bases, J shed 2 bases, and the junction held 2 bases outside the gene matches. The CDR3 has 14 amino acids. DNA for the CDR3: TGTGCCAGCAGTTTGGGGACAGGGACCTACGAGCAGTACTTC. This gives the protein CASSLGTGTYEQYF. Together with reference TRBV28 and TRBJ2-7, the CDR3 gives the full variable domain: DVKVTQSSRYLVKRTGEKVFLECVQDMDHENMFWYRQDPGLGLRLIYFSYDVKMKEKGDIPEGYSVSREKKERFSLILESASTNQTSMYLCASSLGTGTYEQYFGPGTRLTVT.

This clonotype was counted ten times or more. V and J are TRBV6-5 and TRBJ1-4; D is possibly TRBD1 (6 bases). In germline, CDR1 is MNHEY, CDR2 SVGAGI. The V end lost 5 bases, the J end lost 8 bases, and 15 bases lay between the germline ends. The CDR3 runs to 14 residues. DNA for the CDR3: TGTGCCAGCAGTCCGCGACAGGTTGGGGAAAAACTGTTTTTT. Its protein is CASSPRQVGEKLFF.

This clonotype appeared a few times. The CDR3 sequence: CASSVLAGSSYNEQFF. Written as DNA, the CDR3 is TGTGCCAGCAGCGTATTAGCGGGGTCCTCCTACAATGAGCAGTTCTTC. This sequence joins TRBV9 and TRBJ2-1; 8 positions match TRBD2. The germline V gene has CDR1 SGDLS and CDR2 YYNGEE. The CDR3 covers 16 residues. V shed 1 base, J shed 0 bases, and the junction held 3 bases outside the gene matches.

This clonotype was counted at least ten times. This chain's CDR3 is CASSLLYGYTF. CDR3 sequence (DNA): TGTGCCAGCAGTTTACTCTATGGCTACACCTTC. The chain joins TRBV12-3 or TRBV12-4 to TRBJ1-2; D not certain. This CDR3 contains 11 residues. Between the trimmed V and J ends, which lost 2 bases and 4 bases, there was a span of 2 bases.

This clonotype has just a few counts. This rearrangement joins TRBV28 to TRBJ2-7, with a possible D match to TRBD2 (6 bases). Germline CDR1 reads MDHEN; CDR2 reads SYDVKM. Trimming removed 1 base at V and 6 bases at J, with 7 bases between. The CDR3 has 12 residues. The CDR3 loop is CASSLSGGEQYF. DNA for the CDR3: TGTGCCAGCAGTTTATCCGGGGGCGAGCAGTACTTC.

The V and J genes are TRBV18 and TRBJ2-1, with 8 nucleotides matching TRBD2. Germline CDR1 KGHSH, CDR2 LQKENI. The CDR3 is made up of 16 amino acids. V shed 3 bases and J 6 bases; nucleotides not matched to a gene: 10. This CDR3 is CASSPLDGRASNEQFF. Written as DNA, the CDR3 is TGTGCCAGCTCACCTCTGGACGGGAGGGCTAGCAATGAGCAGTTCTTC.

This clonotype was detected a few times. The gene calls are TRBV29-1 and TRBJ2-5; the D is unclear. Germline CDR1 SQVTM, CDR2 ANQGSEA. Deletions cut 4 bases from V and 4 bases from J, with 10 bases between. There are 12 residues in the CDR3. For the CDR3, the DNA is TGCAGCGTTGTACAAATAGGAGAGACCCAGTACTTC. Its translation is CSVVQIGETQYF.

This clonotype was counted between two and nine times. This sequence joins TRBV5-5 and TRBJ2-3, with D perhaps TRBD1 (6 bases). The CDR3 is 13 amino acids. Germline assignment: CDR1 SGHKS and CDR2 YYEKEE (reference sequence). V lost 1 base and J 3 bases, leaving 6 bases between the germline ends. The CDR3 loop is CASSLQGTDTQYF. CDR3 in DNA: TGTGCCAGCAGCTTGCAGGGGACAGATACGCAGTATTTT.

This clonotype was seen more than once but under ten times. The chain links TRBV28 to TRBJ2-7, with 9 bases identical to TRBD1. Germline trimming cut 4 bases from V and 3 bases from J; bases unmatched to any gene: 7. Germline V CDR1 and CDR2: MDHEN, SYDVKM. This CDR3 is 15 amino acids long. CDR3 protein: CASSSPGGQGYEQYF. CDR3 sequence (DNA): TGTGCCAGCAGTTCCCCGGGGGGACAGGGCTACGAGCAGTACTTC.

This clonotype was seen many times. The rearrangement links TRBV20-1 to TRBJ2-3; TRBD2 matches 8 bases. The CDR3 totals 13 residues. V shed 7 bases and J 5 bases; nucleotides not matched to a gene: 8. CDR1 and CDR2 from the germline V gene are DFQATT and SNEGSKA (reference sequence). The CDR3 DNA is TGCAGTGTAACAGCGGGAGAGGGAGATACGCAGTATTTT. It is translated as CSVTAGEGDTQYF.

The V call is TRBV14, the J call TRBJ2-1; D is possibly TRBD2 (5 bases). The CDR3 extends over 13 amino acids. V lost 7 bases, J lost 9 bases, and 16 bases lay in between. The V gene's germline CDR1 is SGHDN and CDR2 FVKESK. CDR3 sequence reads: CASNNHGVVEQFF. CDR3 nucleotide sequence: TGTGCCAGCAATAACCACGGGGTGGTTGAGCAGTTCTTC.